This TCR beta chain originates from a study of CD8 T cells in Susac syndrome. RNA in amounts of roughly 0.5 to 1 ug was reverse transcribed with random hexamers. TCRdb reprocessed the immunoSEQ multiplex PCR reads via MiXCR and lists one record per CDR3 protein. The sample has 160,000 or so distinct CDR3 sequences, 85% to 95% seen once; the top ten hold just over 0.13%. V was cut by 0 bases and J by 0 bases, with 6 bases left in between. The CDR3 loop spans 13 amino acids. The germline gives CDR1 DFQATT, CDR2 SNEGSKA (reference sequence). This sequence joins TRBV20-1 and TRBJ2-7; D is uncertain. Sequencing input: CD4+ T cells from PBMCs. This sequence originates from a human donor in good health. The CDR3 DNA sequence: TGCAGTGCTAGAGATCAGGCCTCCTACGAGCAGTACTTC. Its translation: CSARDQASYEQYF.